This TCR beta chain was captured by sequencing in a study of cytomegalovirus exposure and HLA in healthy donors. Study observations and caveats: Information on immune exposure was restricted to one variable (CMV serostatus). Through in vitro validation, three CMV-associated chains were shown to be specific for CMV antigens.

With regard to this clone: Its antigen is still unknown.

Losses at the gene ends were 6 bases for V and 7 bases for J; bases not matched to a gene: 9. The V gene's germline CDR1 is KGHSH and CDR2 LQKENI. CDR3 length: 14 amino acids. Primers for the PCR totalled 60 Vbeta and 13 Jbeta. Original processing methods: A later analysis counted 65 million to 80 million unique TCR beta chains, around 10 million shared. This table comes from immunoSEQ multiplex PCR, and its TCRdb copy is limited to in-frame clones, with some not included. V and J calls plus clone size are reproduced from that table; the DNA served to infer D and trimming. The sample lists 55,000 or so clones, 75% to 85% occurring once.

The TCR originated in a female donor in good health and CMV-seronegative. The rearrangement links TRBV18 to TRBJ2-4; TRBD1 matches at 7 bases. The sequencing input was PBMCs. This CDR3 is CASSLDRVRNIQYF. CDR3 DNA: TGTGCCAGCTCGCTCGACAGGGTCAGGAACATTCAGTACTTC. Together with reference TRBV18 and TRBJ2-4, the CDR3 gives the full variable domain: NAGVMQNPRHLVRRRGQEARLRCSPMKGHSHVYWYRQLPEEGLKFMVYLQKENIIDESGMPKERFSAEFPKEGPSILRIQQVVRGDSAAYFCASSLDRVRNIQYFGAGTRLSVL.